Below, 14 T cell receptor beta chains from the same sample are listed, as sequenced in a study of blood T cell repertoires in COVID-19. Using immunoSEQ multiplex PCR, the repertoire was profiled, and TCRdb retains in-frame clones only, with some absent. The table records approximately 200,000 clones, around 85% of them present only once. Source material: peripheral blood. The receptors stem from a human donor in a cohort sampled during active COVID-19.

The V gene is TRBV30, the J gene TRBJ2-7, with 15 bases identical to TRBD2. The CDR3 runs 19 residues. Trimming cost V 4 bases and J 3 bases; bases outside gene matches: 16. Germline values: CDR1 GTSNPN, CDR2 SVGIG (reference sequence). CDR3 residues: CAWNDGSGLAGGRDYEQYF. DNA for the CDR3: TGTGCCTGGAACGACGGATCAGGACTAGCGGGAGGGAGGGACTACGAGCAGTACTTC.

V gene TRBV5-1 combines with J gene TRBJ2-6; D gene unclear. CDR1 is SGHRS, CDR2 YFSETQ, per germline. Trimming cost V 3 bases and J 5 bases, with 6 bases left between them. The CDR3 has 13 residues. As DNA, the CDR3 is TGCGCCAGCAGCTCGTACAGGGCCAACGTCCTGACTTTC. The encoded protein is CASSSYRANVLTF.

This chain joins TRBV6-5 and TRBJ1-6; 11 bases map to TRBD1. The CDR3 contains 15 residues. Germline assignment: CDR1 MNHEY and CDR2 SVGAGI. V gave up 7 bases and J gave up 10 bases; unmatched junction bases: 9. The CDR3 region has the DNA TGTGCCAGCAACCGCGGACAGGGGGCGAAGTCACCCCTCCACTTT. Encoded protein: CASNRGQGAKSPLHF.

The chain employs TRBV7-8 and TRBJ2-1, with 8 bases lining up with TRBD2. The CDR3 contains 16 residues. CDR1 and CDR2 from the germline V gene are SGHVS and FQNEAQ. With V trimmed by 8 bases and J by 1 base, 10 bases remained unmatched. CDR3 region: CASSRSLAASYNEQFF. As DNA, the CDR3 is TGTGCCAGCTCACGTTCACTAGCGGCTTCCTACAATGAGCAGTTCTTC.

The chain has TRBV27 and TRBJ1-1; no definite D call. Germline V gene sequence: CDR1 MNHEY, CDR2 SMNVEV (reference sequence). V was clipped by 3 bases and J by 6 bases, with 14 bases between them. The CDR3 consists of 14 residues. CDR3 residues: CASSLGDLLAEAFF. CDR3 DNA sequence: TGTGCCAGCAGTTTGGGCGATTTGTTGGCTGAAGCTTTCTTT.

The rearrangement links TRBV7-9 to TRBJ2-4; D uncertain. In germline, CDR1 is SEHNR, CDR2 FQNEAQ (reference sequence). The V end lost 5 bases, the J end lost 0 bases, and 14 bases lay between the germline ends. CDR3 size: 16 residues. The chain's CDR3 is CASSHTPALAKNIQYF. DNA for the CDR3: TGTGCCAGCAGCCACACCCCCGCCTTAGCCAAAAACATTCAGTACTTC.

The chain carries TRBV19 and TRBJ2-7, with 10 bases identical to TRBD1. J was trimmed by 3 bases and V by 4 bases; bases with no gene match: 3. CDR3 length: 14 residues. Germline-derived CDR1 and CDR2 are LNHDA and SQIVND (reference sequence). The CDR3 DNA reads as TGTGCCAGTAGTAGGGGACAGGGGAACTACGAGCAGTACTTC. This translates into CASSRGQGNYEQYF.

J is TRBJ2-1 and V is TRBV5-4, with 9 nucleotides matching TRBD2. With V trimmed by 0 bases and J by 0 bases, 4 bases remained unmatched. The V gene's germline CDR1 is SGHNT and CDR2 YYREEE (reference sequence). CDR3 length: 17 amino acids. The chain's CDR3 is CASSLGLAVVSYNEQFF. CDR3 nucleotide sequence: TGTGCCAGCAGCTTGGGACTAGCGGTTGTCTCCTACAATGAGCAGTTCTTC.

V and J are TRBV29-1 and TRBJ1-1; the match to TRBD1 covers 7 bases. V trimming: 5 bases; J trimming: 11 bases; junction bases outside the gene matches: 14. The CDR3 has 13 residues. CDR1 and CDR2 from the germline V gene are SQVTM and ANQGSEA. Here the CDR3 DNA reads TGCAGCGTTCCCGGGACAGCCACCCTGGAGGCTTTCTTT. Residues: CSVPGTATLEAFF.

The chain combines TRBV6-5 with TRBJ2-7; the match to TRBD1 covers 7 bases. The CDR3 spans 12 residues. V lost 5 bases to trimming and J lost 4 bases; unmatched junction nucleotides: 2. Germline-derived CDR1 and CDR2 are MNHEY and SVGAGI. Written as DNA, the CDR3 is TGTGCCAGCAGTCTGGACAGGTACGAGCAGTACTTC. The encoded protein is CASSLDRYEQYF.

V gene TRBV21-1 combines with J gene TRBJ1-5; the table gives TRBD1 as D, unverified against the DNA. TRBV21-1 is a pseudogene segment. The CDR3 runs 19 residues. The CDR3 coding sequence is TGTGCCAGCAGCAAAAAGGGACAGGGGGAGTTTTGTGGCAATCAGCCCCAGCATTTT. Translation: CASSKKGQGEFCGNQPQHF.

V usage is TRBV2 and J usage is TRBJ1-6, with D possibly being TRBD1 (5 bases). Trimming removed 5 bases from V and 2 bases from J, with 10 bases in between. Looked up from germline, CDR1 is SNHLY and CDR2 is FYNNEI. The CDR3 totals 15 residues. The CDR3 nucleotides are TGTGCCAGCAGTTCAGGGAGGCCCTATAATTCACCCCTCCACTTT. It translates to CASSSGRPYNSPLHF.

CDR3 bases: TGTGCCAGCAGTCGGACAGTTACCACCTACGAGCAGTACTTC. Translation: CASSRTVTTYEQYF. The chain employs TRBV6-5 and TRBJ2-7; TRBD1 might be the D (6 bases). Trimming pared 5 bases from V and 2 bases from J, leaving 13 bases between. The CDR3 spans 14 residues. The germline CDR1 and CDR2 sequences are MNHEY and SVGAGI.

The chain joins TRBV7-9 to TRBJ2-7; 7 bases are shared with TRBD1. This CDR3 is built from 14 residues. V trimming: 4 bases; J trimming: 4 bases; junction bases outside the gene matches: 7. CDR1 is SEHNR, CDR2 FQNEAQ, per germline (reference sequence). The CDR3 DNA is TGTGCCAGCAGCTCAGTAGGGGGCGCATACGAGCAGTACTTC. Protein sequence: CASSSVGGAYEQYF.